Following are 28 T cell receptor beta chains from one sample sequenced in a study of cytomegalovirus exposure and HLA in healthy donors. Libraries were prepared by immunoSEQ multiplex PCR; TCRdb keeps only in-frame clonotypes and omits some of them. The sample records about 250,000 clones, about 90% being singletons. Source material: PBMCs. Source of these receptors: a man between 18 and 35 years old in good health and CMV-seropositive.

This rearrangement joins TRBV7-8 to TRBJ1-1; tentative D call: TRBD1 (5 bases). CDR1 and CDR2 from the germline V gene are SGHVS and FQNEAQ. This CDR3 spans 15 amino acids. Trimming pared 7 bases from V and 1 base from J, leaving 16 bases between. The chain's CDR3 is CASTPLGQKNTEAFF. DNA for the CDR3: TGTGCCAGCACCCCGTTGGGGCAGAAGAACACTGAAGCTTTCTTT.

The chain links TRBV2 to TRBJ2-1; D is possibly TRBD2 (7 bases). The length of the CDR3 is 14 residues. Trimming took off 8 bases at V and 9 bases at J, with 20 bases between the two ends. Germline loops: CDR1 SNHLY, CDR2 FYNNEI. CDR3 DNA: TGTGCCAGCTTCAAGAGTGGGGGAGGGGGTGAGCAGTTCTTC. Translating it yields CASFKSGGGGEQFF. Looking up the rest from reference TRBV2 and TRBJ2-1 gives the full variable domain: EPEVTQTPSHQVTQMGQEVILRCVPISNHLYFYWYRQILGQKVEFLVSFYNNEISEKSEIFDDQFSVERPDGSNFTLKIRSTKLEDSAMYFCASFKSGGGGEQFFGPGTRLTVL.

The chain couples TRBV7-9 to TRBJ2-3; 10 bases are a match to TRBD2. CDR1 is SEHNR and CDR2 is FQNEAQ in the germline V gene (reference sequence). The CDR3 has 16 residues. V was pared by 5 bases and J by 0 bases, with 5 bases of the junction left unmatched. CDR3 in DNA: TGTGCCAGCAGCCAGCGGACTAGCGGTAGCACAGATACGCAGTATTTT. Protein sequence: CASSQRTSGSTDTQYF.

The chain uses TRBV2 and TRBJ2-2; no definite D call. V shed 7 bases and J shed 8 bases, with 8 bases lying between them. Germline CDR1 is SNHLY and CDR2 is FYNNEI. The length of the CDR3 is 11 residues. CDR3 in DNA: TGTGCCAGCATCGGCCCAGGGGAGCTGTTTTTT. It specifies CASIGPGELFF.

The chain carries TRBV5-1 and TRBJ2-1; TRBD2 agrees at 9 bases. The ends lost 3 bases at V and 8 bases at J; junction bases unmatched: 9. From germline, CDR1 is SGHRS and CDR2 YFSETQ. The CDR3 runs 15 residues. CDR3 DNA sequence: TGCGCCAGCAGCTGGCGGCTAGCGGGGATCGATGAGCAGTTCTTC. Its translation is CASSWRLAGIDEQFF.

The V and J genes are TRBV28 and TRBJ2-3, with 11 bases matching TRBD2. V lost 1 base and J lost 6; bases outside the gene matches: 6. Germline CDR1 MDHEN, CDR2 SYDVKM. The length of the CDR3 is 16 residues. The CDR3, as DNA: TGTGCCAGCAGTTTATCGGCTAGCGGGAGGCCCGATACGCAGTATTTT. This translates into CASSLSASGRPDTQYF.

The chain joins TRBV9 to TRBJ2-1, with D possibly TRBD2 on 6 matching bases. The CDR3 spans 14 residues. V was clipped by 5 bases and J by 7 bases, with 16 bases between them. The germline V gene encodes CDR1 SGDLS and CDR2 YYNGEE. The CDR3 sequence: CASSPNPAGNEQFF. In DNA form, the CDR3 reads TGTGCCAGCAGTCCTAACCCGGCGGGAAATGAGCAGTTCTTC.

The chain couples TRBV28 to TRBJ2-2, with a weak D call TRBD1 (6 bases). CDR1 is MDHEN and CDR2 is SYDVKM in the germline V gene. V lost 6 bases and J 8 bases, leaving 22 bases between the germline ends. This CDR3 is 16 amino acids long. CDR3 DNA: TGTGCCAGCAGCCTCAACCCCCAGTTACAGGGAGGGGAGCTGTTTTTT. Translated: CASSLNPQLQGGELFF.

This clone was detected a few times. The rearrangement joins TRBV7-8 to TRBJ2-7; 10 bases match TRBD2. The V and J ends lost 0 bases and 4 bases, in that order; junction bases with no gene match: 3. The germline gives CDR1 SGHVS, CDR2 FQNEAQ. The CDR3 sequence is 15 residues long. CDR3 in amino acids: CASSLAWTSGYEQYF. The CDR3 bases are TGTGCCAGCAGCTTAGCCTGGACTAGCGGTTACGAGCAGTACTTC.

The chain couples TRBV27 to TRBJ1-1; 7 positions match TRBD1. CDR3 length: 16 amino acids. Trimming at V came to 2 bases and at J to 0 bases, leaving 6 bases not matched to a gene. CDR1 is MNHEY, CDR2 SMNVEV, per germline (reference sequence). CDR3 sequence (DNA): TGTGCCAGCAGTTTACAGGGCAGGGGGATGAACACTGAAGCTTTCTTT. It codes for CASSLQGRGMNTEAFF.

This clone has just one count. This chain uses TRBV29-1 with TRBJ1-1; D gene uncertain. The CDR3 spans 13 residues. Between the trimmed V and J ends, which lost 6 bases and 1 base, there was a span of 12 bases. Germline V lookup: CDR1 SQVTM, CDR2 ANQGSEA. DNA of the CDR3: TGCAGCGTGCCCGGGAGGGCGAACACTGAAGCTTTCTTT. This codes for CSVPGRANTEAFF.

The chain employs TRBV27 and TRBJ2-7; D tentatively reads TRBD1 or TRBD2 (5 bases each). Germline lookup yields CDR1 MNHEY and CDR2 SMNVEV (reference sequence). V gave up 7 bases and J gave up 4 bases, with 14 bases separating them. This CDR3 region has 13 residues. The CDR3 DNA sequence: TGTGCCAGCAAGCAGGGAGATCGGTACGAGCAGTACTTC. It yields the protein CASKQGDRYEQYF.

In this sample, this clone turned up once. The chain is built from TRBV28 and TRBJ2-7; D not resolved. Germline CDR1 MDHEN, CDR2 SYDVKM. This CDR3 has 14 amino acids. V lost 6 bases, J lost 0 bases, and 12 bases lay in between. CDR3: CASSEAPGSYEQYF. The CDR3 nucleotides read TGTGCCAGCAGCGAGGCCCCGGGCTCCTACGAGCAGTACTTC.

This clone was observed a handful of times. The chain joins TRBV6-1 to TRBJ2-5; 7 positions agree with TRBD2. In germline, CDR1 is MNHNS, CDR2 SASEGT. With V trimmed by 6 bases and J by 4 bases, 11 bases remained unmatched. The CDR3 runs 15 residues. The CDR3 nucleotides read TGTGCCAGCAGGCCCCCCAGTAGCGGGCTAGAGACCCAGTACTTC. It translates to CASRPPSSGLETQYF.

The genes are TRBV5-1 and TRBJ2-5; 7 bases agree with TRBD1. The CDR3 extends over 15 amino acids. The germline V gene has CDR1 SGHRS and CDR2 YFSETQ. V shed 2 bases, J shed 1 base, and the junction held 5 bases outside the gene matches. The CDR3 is CASSFGTASQETQYF. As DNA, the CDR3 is TGCGCCAGCAGCTTTGGGACAGCGTCCCAAGAGACCCAGTACTTC.

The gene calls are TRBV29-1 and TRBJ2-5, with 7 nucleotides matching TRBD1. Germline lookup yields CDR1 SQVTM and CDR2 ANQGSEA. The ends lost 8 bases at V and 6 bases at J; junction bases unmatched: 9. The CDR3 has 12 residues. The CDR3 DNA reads TGCAGCATCGGGACAGCACCGCAGACCCAGTACTTC. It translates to CSIGTAPQTQYF.

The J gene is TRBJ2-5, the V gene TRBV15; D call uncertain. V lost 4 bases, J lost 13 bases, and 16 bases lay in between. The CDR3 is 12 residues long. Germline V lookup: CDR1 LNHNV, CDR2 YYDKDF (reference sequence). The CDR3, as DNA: TGTGCCACCAGCAAACGTGAAGGCGGTTCGTACTTC. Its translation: CATSKREGGSYF.

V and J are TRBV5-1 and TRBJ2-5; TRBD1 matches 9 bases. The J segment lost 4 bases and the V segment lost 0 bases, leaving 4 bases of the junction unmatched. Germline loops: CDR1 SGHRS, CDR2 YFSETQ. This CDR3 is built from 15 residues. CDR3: CASSLAGTGRETQYF. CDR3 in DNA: TGCGCCAGCAGCTTGGCCGGGACAGGGAGAGAGACCCAGTACTTC.

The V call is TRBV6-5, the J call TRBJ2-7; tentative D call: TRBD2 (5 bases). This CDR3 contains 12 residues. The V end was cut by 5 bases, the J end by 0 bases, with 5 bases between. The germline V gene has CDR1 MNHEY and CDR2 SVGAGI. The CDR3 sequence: CASSEGSYEQYF. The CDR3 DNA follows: TGTGCCAGCAGTGAGGGCTCCTACGAGCAGTACTTC.

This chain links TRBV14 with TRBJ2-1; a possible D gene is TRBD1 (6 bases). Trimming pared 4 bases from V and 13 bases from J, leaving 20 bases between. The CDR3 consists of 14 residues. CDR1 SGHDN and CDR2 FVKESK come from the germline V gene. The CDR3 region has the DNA TGTGCCAGCAGCCCCTCTTTTGGGCGGACAGACCAGTTCTTC. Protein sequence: CASSPSFGRTDQFF.

In nucleotides, the CDR3 is TGTGCCAGCAGTTACGACAGGGCAACTGGAAACACCATATATTTT. Translating it yields CASSYDRATGNTIYF. This chain connects TRBV6-5 to TRBJ1-3, with 7 bases fitting TRBD1. This CDR3 is 15 amino acids long. Germline CDR1 reads MNHEY; CDR2 reads SVGAGI. The V and J ends lost 2 bases and 2 bases, in that order; junction bases with no gene match: 3.

CDR3 residues: CASKGTNYEQYF. CDR3 in DNA: TGTGCCAGCAAGGGTACCAACTACGAGCAGTACTTC. J is TRBJ2-7 and V is TRBV27; D not resolved. The V and J ends lost 7 bases and 3 bases respectively, with 10 bases between them. CDR1 and CDR2 from the germline V gene are MNHEY and SMNVEV (reference sequence). This CDR3 has 12 amino acids.

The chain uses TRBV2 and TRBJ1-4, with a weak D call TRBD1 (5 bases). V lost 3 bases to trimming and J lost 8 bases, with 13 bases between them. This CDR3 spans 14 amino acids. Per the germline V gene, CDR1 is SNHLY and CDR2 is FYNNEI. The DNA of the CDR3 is TGTGCCAGCAGTGACAGGGCAGTAAGGGAAAAACTGTTTTTT. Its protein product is CASSDRAVREKLFF. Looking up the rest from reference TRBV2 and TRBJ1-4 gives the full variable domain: EPEVTQTPSHQVTQMGQEVILRCVPISNHLYFYWYRQILGQKVEFLVSFYNNEISEKSEIFDDQFSVERPDGSNFTLKIRSTKLEDSAMYFCASSDRAVREKLFFGSGTQLSVL.

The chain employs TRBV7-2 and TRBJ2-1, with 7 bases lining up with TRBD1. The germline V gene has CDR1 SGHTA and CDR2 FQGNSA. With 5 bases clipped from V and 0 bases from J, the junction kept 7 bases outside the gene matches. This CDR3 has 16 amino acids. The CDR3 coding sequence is TGTGCCAGCAGCCTGCCGGGACAGAACTCCTACAATGAGCAGTTCTTC. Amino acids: CASSLPGQNSYNEQFF. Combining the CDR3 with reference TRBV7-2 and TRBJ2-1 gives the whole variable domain GAGVSQSPSNKVTEKGKDVELRCDPISGHTALYWYRQSLGQGLEFLIYFQGNSAPDKSGLPSDRFSAERTGGSVSTLTIQRTQQEDSAVYLCASSLPGQNSYNEQFFGPGTRLTVL.

CDR3 sequence: CASSEWAVGLAGEDEQFF. The DNA for the CDR3 is TGTGCCAGCAGTGAATGGGCCGTGGGGCTAGCGGGAGAGGATGAGCAGTTCTTC. The genes are TRBV25-1 and TRBJ2-1, with 10 bases fitting TRBD2. CDR3 size: 18 residues. J was trimmed by 8 bases and V by 1 base; bases with no gene match: 14. CDR1 is MGHDK, CDR2 SYGVNS, per germline.

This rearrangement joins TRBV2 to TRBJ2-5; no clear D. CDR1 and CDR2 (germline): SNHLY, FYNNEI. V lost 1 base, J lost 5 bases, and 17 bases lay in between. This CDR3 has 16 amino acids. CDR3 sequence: CASSEDPPRAQETQYF. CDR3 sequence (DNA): TGTGCCAGCAGTGAAGATCCTCCTCGTGCTCAGGAGACCCAGTACTTC.

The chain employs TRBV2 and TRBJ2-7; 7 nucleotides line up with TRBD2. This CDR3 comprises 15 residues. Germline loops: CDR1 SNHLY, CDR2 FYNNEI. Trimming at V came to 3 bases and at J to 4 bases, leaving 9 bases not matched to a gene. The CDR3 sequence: CASSDTSAFGYEQYF. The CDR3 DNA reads TGTGCCAGCAGTGATACTAGCGCCTTCGGGTACGAGCAGTACTTC.

The CDR3 DNA sequence: TGTGCCGGCTTAGCGGGAGGGTCTTACAATGAGCAGTTCTTC. Encoded protein: CAGLAGGSYNEQFF. The chain is built from TRBV30 and TRBJ2-1; 11 bases map to TRBD2. The ends lost 8 bases at V and 4 bases at J; junction bases unmatched: 7. The V gene's germline CDR1 is GTSNPN and CDR2 SVGIG (reference sequence). The CDR3 contains 14 residues.